The 9 T cell receptor beta chains in this list originate from one sample, sequenced in a study of T cell responses to AZD1222 COVID-19 vaccine listed by TCRdb under 2021. The library was produced with the immunoSEQ multiplex PCR assay. Not all clones reach the TCRdb copy of this immuneACCESS table, which keeps in-frame sequences only. Checked studies attribute under half of the gap to unresolved V genes and leave the rest unexplained. Recorded for this sample are 85,000 to 130,000 clones; around 90% of them occurred a single time. The biggest ten clones account for approximately 15% of the sample. Explained via the paper, the time point label denotes: baseline before first vaccination. The input for sequencing was peripheral blood, taken on day 0 of AZD1222 vaccination. These receptors came from an adult in good health.

This sequence joins TRBV11-2 and TRBJ2-7; 7 bases line up with TRBD1. This CDR3 spans 14 amino acids. The germline gives CDR1 SGHAT, CDR2 FQNNGV. Unmatched junction bases numbered 7, after V lost 7 bases and J lost 1 base. The CDR3 nucleotides are TGTGCCAGCAAGACTCGGACAGGTTCCTACGAGCAGTACTTC. Translated: CASKTRTGSYEQYF.

This clone came up a few times. V usage is TRBV6-5 and J usage is TRBJ1-5; perhaps TRBD1 as D (6 bases). CDR3 length: 15 amino acids. Germline loops: CDR1 MNHEY, CDR2 SVGAGI. V was cut by 7 bases and J by 6 bases, with 19 bases left in between. The CDR3, as DNA: TGTGCCAGCATCAGAATGGGGGGCACCAGTCAGCCCCAGCATTTT. Its translation is CASIRMGGTSQPQHF.

The chain has TRBV6-4 and TRBJ2-3, with D possibly called TRBD1 or TRBD2 (5 bases each). The V gene lost 2 bases and the J gene lost 1 base, with 13 bases spanning the gap. Germline loops: CDR1 MRHNA, CDR2 SNTAGT. This CDR3 region has 16 residues. CDR3 DNA sequence: TGTGCCAGCAGTGACCCCGGGGAGACAGGCACAGATACGCAGTATTTT. As protein: CASSDPGETGTDTQYF.

This clone was detected only once. The chain uses TRBV2 and TRBJ1-1; unclear D gene. Germline V gives CDR1 SNHLY, CDR2 FYNNEI. Trimming took 6 bases from V and 1 from J, leaving 12 bases between them. The CDR3 is 14 amino acids. CDR3 sequence reads: CASRAVAANTEAFF. The DNA for the CDR3 is TGTGCCAGCAGAGCCGTGGCAGCGAACACTGAAGCTTTCTTT.

The chain employs TRBV9 and TRBJ2-7, with 8 bases that match TRBD2. Germline-derived CDR1 and CDR2 are SGDLS and YYNGEE. J lost 0 bases, V lost 0 bases, and 2 bases had no gene match. The CDR3 length is 15 residues. The CDR3 loop is CASSVEAGASYEQYF. CDR3 coding DNA: TGTGCCAGCAGCGTAGAAGCGGGGGCCTCCTACGAGCAGTACTTC.

J is TRBJ2-7 and V is TRBV14; D unresolved. CDR3 size: 15 residues. With 0 bases removed from V and 7 bases from J, the gap between germline ends came to 16 bases. Germline-derived CDR1 and CDR2 are SGHDN and FVKESK. The CDR3 here is CASSQDTTSPLEQYF. The DNA of the CDR3 is TGTGCCAGCAGCCAAGATACAACATCGCCTCTAGAGCAGTACTTC.

This sequence joins TRBV5-1 and TRBJ1-1, with TRBD1 as a possible D gene (5 bases). Looked up from germline, CDR1 is SGHRS and CDR2 is YFSETQ. V lost 0 bases to trimming and J lost 0 bases, with 9 bases between them. The CDR3 is 15 amino acids. This chain's CDR3 is CASSLVGALNTEAFF. DNA of the CDR3: TGCGCCAGCAGCTTGGTAGGGGCTTTGAACACTGAAGCTTTCTTT.

This chain connects TRBV5-4 to TRBJ1-1; 7 bases fit TRBD1. The CDR3 totals 17 residues. J gave up 5 bases and V 2 bases, and 15 bases lay outside the gene matches. Germline CDR1 is SGHNT and CDR2 is YYREEE (reference sequence). The chain's CDR3 is CASSFGRGGGRITEAFF. CDR3 bases: TGTGCCAGCAGCTTTGGTCGTGGAGGGGGCCGTATTACTGAAGCTTTCTTT.

This clone was observed a single time. This chain links TRBV9 with TRBJ2-1; D possibly corresponds to TRBD2 (6 bases). V lost 4 bases, J lost 7 bases, and 18 bases lay in between. Germline lookup yields CDR1 SGDLS and CDR2 YYNGEE. There are 15 residues in the CDR3. The CDR3 region is CASSPQGYGGNEQFF. CDR3 DNA: TGTGCCAGCAGCCCCCAGGGATATGGAGGGAATGAGCAGTTCTTC.